The present T cell receptor beta chain was sequenced within a study of blood T cell repertoires in COVID-19. Study information: Some COVID-19 samples were acute and others convalescent; all came from the United States, Italy and Spain. The cDNA or gDNA used as material had been derived from T cells, B-cell-depleted T cells, or PBMCs.

Per the original data handling: Researchers report that nucleated cell counts were estimated from reference gene primer amplification. TCRdb keeps only in-frame clones here, not all; method: immunoSEQ multiplex PCR. V and J calls and clone size follow that table, whereas D and trimming were derived from the DNA. The sample has roughly 200,000 clones, about 90% seen once. After removal of 2 bases from V and 9 bases from J, the junction contained 3 bases not matched to a gene. The CDR3 contains 14 residues. Per germline, CDR1 SGHRS and CDR2 YFSETQ. This clone was recorded once. Specimen: peripheral blood. The rearrangement uses TRBV5-1 and TRBJ1-6; 9 bases map to TRBD1. The origin of this receptor is a woman between 18 and 30 years old who had recovered from COVID-19. CDR3: CASSFETGGSPLHF. The DNA of the CDR3 is TGCGCCAGCAGCTTTGAGACAGGGGGTTCACCCCTCCACTTT. The entire variable domain, with the rest obtained from reference TRBV5-1 and TRBJ1-6, is as follows: KAGVTQTPRYLIKTRGQQVTLSCSPISGHRSVSWYQQTPGQGLQFLFEYFSETQRNKGNFPGRFSGRQFSNSRSEMNVSTLELGDSALYLCASSFETGGSPLHFGNGTRLTVT.